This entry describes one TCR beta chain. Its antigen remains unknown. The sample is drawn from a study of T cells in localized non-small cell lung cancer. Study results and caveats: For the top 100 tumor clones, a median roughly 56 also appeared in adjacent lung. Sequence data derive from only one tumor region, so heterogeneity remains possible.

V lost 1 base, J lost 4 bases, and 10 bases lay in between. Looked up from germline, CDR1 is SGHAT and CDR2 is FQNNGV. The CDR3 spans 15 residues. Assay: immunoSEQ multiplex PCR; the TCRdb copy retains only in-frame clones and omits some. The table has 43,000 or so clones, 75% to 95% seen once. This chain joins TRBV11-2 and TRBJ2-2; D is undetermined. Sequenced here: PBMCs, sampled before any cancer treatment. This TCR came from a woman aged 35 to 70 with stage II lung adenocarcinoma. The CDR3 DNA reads TGTGCCAGCAGCTTAGTTATTAGCATCACCGGGGAGCTGTTTTTT. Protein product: CASSLVISITGELFF.